The next 32 T cell receptor beta chains were all read from a single sample in a study of a mutant IDH1 vaccine in newly diagnosed glioma. Produced via immunoSEQ multiplex PCR; TCRdb's table is partial and in-frame only. This table has tens of thousands of clones, 75% to 85% appearing once. As for time point: week 5, during vaccination. The investigators gave 300 ug of mutant IDH1 20-mer peptide in each vaccine dose, together with topical imiquimod. No antigen has been assigned to these receptors. The sample here was PBMCs, taken from a glioma patient whose treatment included an IDH1 peptide vaccine. The receptors here all came from a man in his fifties with glioma.

The chain recombines TRBV5-5 with TRBJ1-1, with 9 bases matching TRBD1. This CDR3 has 13 amino acids. The junction had 4 bases not matched to a gene; V was cut back by 3 bases and J by 7 bases. In germline, CDR1 is SGHKS, CDR2 YYEKEE (reference sequence). CDR3: CASSSSDRGEAFF. As DNA, the CDR3 is TGTGCCAGCAGCTCCTCGGACAGGGGTGAAGCTTTCTTT. Full variable domain (rest looked up from reference TRBV5-5 and TRBJ1-1): DAGVTQSPTHLIKTRGQQVTLRCSPISGHKSVSWYQQVLGQGPQFIFQYYEKEERGRGNFPDRFSARQFPNYSSELNVNALLLGDSALYLCASSSSDRGEAFFGQGTRLTVV.

This clone occurred a few times. The J gene is TRBJ1-5, the V gene TRBV4-1; TRBD1 might be the D (5 bases). CDR3 length: 15 amino acids. Trimming pared 5 bases from V and 6 bases from J, leaving 17 bases between. The germline gives CDR1 MGHRA, CDR2 YSYEKL. The DNA for the CDR3 is TGCGCCAGCAGCTATAGGACGGGGGTCGGTCAGCCCCAGCATTTT. It is translated as CASSYRTGVGQPQHF.

The CDR3 bases are TGTGCCAGCAGCTTGGGGACAGGTCTGAACACTGAAGCTTTCTTT. As protein: CASSLGTGLNTEAFF. The chain combines TRBV5-4 with TRBJ1-1; TRBD1 agrees at 7 bases. The junction had 2 bases not matched to a gene; V was cut back by 0 bases and J by 0 bases. CDR3 size: 15 residues. Germline CDR1 and CDR2: SGHNT and YYREEE (reference sequence).

V gene TRBV29-1 combines with J gene TRBJ2-1; 11 nucleotides agree with TRBD2. J lost 5 bases, V lost 7 bases, and 7 bases had no gene match. This CDR3 is built from 14 residues. CDR1 and CDR2 from the germline V gene are SQVTM and ANQGSEA. The DNA of the CDR3 is TGCAGCGCACCGACTAGCGGGAATCACAATGAGCAGTTCTTC. Amino acid sequence: CSAPTSGNHNEQFF.

The gene calls are TRBV6-1 and TRBJ2-2, with D uncertain. CDR1 and CDR2 (germline): MNHNS, SASEGT. The CDR3 is 15 amino acids. Trimming pared 2 bases from V and 3 bases from J, leaving 10 bases between. The CDR3 nucleotides are TGTGCCAGCAGTGAAACATTAACGTACACCGGGGAGCTGTTTTTT. It is translated as CASSETLTYTGELFF.

The chain combines TRBV14 with TRBJ1-1; 8 bases map to TRBD1. V was clipped by 6 bases and J by 5 bases; unmatched bases: 11. This CDR3 spans 15 amino acids. Germline V gene data show CDR1 as SGHDN and CDR2 as FVKESK. This CDR3 is CASSSPGTGVTEAFF. The CDR3 bases are TGTGCCAGCAGTTCACCCGGGACAGGAGTTACTGAAGCTTTCTTT.

J is TRBJ1-1 and V is TRBV19; 8 nucleotides match TRBD1. With V trimmed by 6 bases and J by 5 bases, 8 bases remained unmatched. CDR1 is LNHDA, CDR2 SQIVND, per germline (reference sequence). This CDR3 has 14 amino acids. Written as DNA, the CDR3 is TGTGCCAGTAGCCACCAACGGACAGGGACTGAAGCTTTCTTT. Translating gives CASSHQRTGTEAFF.

The rearrangement links TRBV11-3 to TRBJ2-1; possible D gene TRBD2, 5 bases. The ends were cut back, 6 bases at V and 2 bases at J, with 11 bases in the middle. Germline V gene sequence: CDR1 SGHNT, CDR2 YENEEA. The CDR3 length is 14 residues. CDR3 DNA sequence: TGTGCCAGCAGGCGGACTTCCCCCTACAATGAGCAGTTCTTC. It codes for CASRRTSPYNEQFF. Full variable domain (missing parts from reference TRBV11-3 and TRBJ2-1): EAGVVQSPRYKIIEKKQPVAFWCNPISGHNTLYWYLQNLGQGPELLIRYENEEAVDDSQLPKDRFSAERLKGVDSTLKIQPAELGDSAVYLCASRRTSPYNEQFFGPGTRLTVL.

The chain has TRBV2 and TRBJ2-1; 16 bases fit TRBD2. The germline gives CDR1 SNHLY, CDR2 FYNNEI. The CDR3 contains 15 residues. V trimming: 5 bases; J trimming: 7 bases; junction bases outside the gene matches: 2. The CDR3 nucleotides read TGTGCCAGCAGTTCGGGACTAGCGGGAGGGAATGAGCAGTTCTTC. Its translation: CASSSGLAGGNEQFF.

This chain uses TRBV11-2 with TRBJ2-3, with D possibly matching TRBD2 (7 bases). Germline V gives CDR1 SGHAT, CDR2 FQNNGV. V was pared by 10 bases and J by 5 bases, with 19 bases between. This CDR3 comprises 14 residues. CDR3 nucleotide sequence: TGTGCCACTACTCCGGGGGGCCCTGGAGATACGCAGTATTTT. As protein: CATTPGGPGDTQYF.

The genes are TRBV29-1 and TRBJ2-7; the match to TRBD1 covers 9 bases. The ends lost 4 bases at V and 6 bases at J; junction bases unmatched: 4. Germline V CDR1 and CDR2: SQVTM, ANQGSEA. The CDR3 spans 12 residues. CDR3 sequence (DNA): TGCAGCGTTGGGGACAGGGCCGGCGAGCAGTACTTC. Translation gives CSVGDRAGEQYF.

This clone appeared a single time. The chain recombines TRBV10-1 with TRBJ1-2, with 8 bases matching TRBD1. With V trimmed by 9 bases and J by 2 bases, 17 bases remained unmatched. This CDR3 spans 17 amino acids. CDR1 WNHNN and CDR2 SYGVQD come from the germline V gene (reference sequence). The CDR3 DNA is TGCGCCAGTGTGGACAGGGACGAGTCCTTCAGAAACTATGGCTACACCTTC. Amino acid sequence: CASVDRDESFRNYGYTF.

The table lists this clone with a few counts. CDR3 residues: CAWSKGTLGSPLHF. The DNA of the CDR3 is TGTGCCTGGAGTAAAGGGACGTTGGGCTCACCCCTCCACTTT. This chain joins TRBV30 and TRBJ1-6, with D tentatively TRBD1 (5 bases). This CDR3 is 14 amino acids long. V lost 2 bases and J 10 bases, leaving 15 bases between the germline ends. Germline loops: CDR1 GTSNPN, CDR2 SVGIG (reference sequence).

This clone was picked up a small number of times. The V call is TRBV2, the J call TRBJ1-5, with 11 bases matching TRBD1. CDR3 length equals 15 residues. Germline CDR1 and CDR2: SNHLY and FYNNEI. Trimming took 8 bases from V and 4 from J; bases not matched to a gene: 7. The CDR3 loop is CASGKGTGGNQPQHF. CDR3 nucleotides: TGTGCCAGCGGAAAAGGGACAGGGGGAAATCAGCCCCAGCATTTT.

The J gene is TRBJ2-7, the V gene TRBV30; D gene unclear. From germline, CDR1 is GTSNPN and CDR2 SVGIG (reference sequence). V lost 6 bases and J lost 1, with 13 bases in between. The CDR3 loop spans 13 amino acids. CDR3 sequence reads: CACGQRTSYEQYF. In nucleotides, the CDR3 is TGTGCCTGCGGGCAGCGTACGTCCTACGAGCAGTACTTC.

The rearrangement joins TRBV27 to TRBJ1-5; 7 bases align to TRBD1. The J segment lost 2 bases and the V segment lost 3 bases, leaving 1 base of the junction unmatched. This CDR3 comprises 14 residues. CDR1 is MNHEY and CDR2 is SMNVEV in the germline V gene (reference sequence). The DNA of the CDR3 is TGTGCCAGCAGTTTCGGGACAGGCAATCAGCCCCAGCATTTT. Protein sequence: CASSFGTGNQPQHF.

The V call is TRBV9, the J call TRBJ2-6; D uncertain. CDR3 length equals 13 residues. V gave up 4 bases and J gave up 4 bases, with 6 bases separating them. The germline gives CDR1 SGDLS, CDR2 YYNGEE. Written as DNA, the CDR3 is TGTGCCAGCAGCCGCTTGGGGGCCAACGTCCTGACTTTC. It is translated as CASSRLGANVLTF.

The DNA of the CDR3 is TGTGCCACCAGCCCCAAGGCCAGGGACTCTGGAAACACCATATATTTT. Translated, it gives CATSPKARDSGNTIYF. This sequence joins TRBV15 and TRBJ1-3; D is possibly TRBD1 (5 bases). Trimming cost V 5 bases and J 0 bases, with 14 bases left between them. The germline V gene has CDR1 LNHNV and CDR2 YYDKDF (reference sequence). The CDR3 spans 16 residues.

This rearrangement joins TRBV6-5 to TRBJ2-6; D remains ambiguous. V gave up 8 bases and J gave up 1 base, with 9 bases separating them. The CDR3 runs 14 residues. Germline V gene lookup returns CDR1 MNHEY and CDR2 SVGAGI. The CDR3 sequence: CASRYNSGANVLTF. Here the CDR3 DNA reads TGTGCCAGCCGATACAATTCTGGGGCCAACGTCCTGACTTTC.

This clone turned up a few times. The rearrangement uses TRBV7-7 and TRBJ2-5; no reliable D call. Per the germline V gene, CDR1 is SSHAT and CDR2 is FNYEAQ (reference sequence). V was shortened by 5 bases and J by 4 bases, with 11 bases between the two germline ends. This CDR3 has 13 amino acids. CDR3 DNA sequence: TGTGCCAGCAGCCTCATTCCTACAGAGACCCAGTACTTC. The encoded protein is CASSLIPTETQYF.

The chain employs TRBV10-2 and TRBJ2-7; D might be TRBD1 (5 bases). With 5 bases removed from V and 2 bases from J, the gap between germline ends came to 10 bases. CDR3 length: 13 amino acids. Germline V gene data show CDR1 as WSHSY and CDR2 as SAAADI. Here the CDR3 reads CASSHTGAYEQYF. For the CDR3, the DNA is TGCGCCAGCAGTCACACAGGAGCCTACGAGCAGTACTTC.

This chain uses TRBV6-6 with TRBJ1-2; the D gene is possibly TRBD1 (6 bases). This CDR3 spans 14 amino acids. V was cut by 2 bases and J by 2 bases, with 9 bases left in between. The germline CDR1 and CDR2 sequences are MNHNY and SVGAGI (reference sequence). For the CDR3, the DNA is TGTGCCAGCAGTTACCCACAGGGAAACTATGGCTACACCTTC. Its protein is CASSYPQGNYGYTF.

This chain connects TRBV11-1 to TRBJ1-1, with D possibly being TRBD1 (6 bases). Trimming pared 7 bases from V and 2 bases from J, leaving 20 bases between. The CDR3 has 16 residues. Per germline, CDR1 SGHAT and CDR2 FQDESV (reference sequence). CDR3 DNA: TGTGCCAGCACCTCAAGGGACGGGACATTTAACACTGAAGCTTTCTTT. Encoded protein: CASTSRDGTFNTEAFF. Looking up the rest from reference TRBV11-1 and TRBJ1-1 gives the full variable domain: EAEVAQSPRYKITEKSQAVAFWCDPISGHATLYWYRQILGQGPELLVQFQDESVVDDSQLPKDRFSAERLKGVDSTLKIQPAELGDSAMYLCASTSRDGTFNTEAFFGQGTRLTVV.

This sequence joins TRBV6-1 and TRBJ2-1; weak D call: TRBD2 (6 bases). CDR1 and CDR2 (germline): MNHNS, SASEGT. The CDR3 is 15 residues long. The V end lost 4 bases, the J end lost 0 bases, and 10 bases lay between the germline ends. The CDR3 sequence is CASSVADYSYNEQFF. The CDR3 DNA is TGTGCCAGCAGTGTAGCGGACTACTCCTACAATGAGCAGTTCTTC.

This rearrangement joins TRBV4-1 to TRBJ2-5; unclear D gene. The V gene's germline CDR1 is MGHRA and CDR2 YSYEKL. Trimming cost V 4 bases and J 3 bases, with 12 bases left between them. The CDR3 is made up of 14 amino acids. This CDR3 reads CASSRFLRKETQYF. The CDR3 coding sequence is TGCGCCAGCAGCCGATTTTTGAGGAAAGAGACCCAGTACTTC.

The chain links TRBV27 to TRBJ2-1; TRBD1 or TRBD2 may be the D gene (6 bases each). Germline V lookup: CDR1 MNHEY, CDR2 SMNVEV (reference sequence). The CDR3 spans 12 residues. V lost 6 bases and J lost 13, with 16 bases in between. The CDR3 protein is CASSLQGGKQFF. CDR3 bases: TGTGCCAGCAGCCTACAGGGAGGAAAACAGTTCTTC.

The chain combines TRBV5-1 with TRBJ2-3, with 9 bases lining up with TRBD2. Per germline, CDR1 SGHRS and CDR2 YFSETQ. This CDR3 is 16 amino acids long. The trim removed 4 bases at V and 0 bases at J, leaving 6 bases unmatched. CDR3 DNA: TGCGCCAGCAGCCCAAGACTAGCGGAAAGCACAGATACGCAGTATTTT. As protein: CASSPRLAESTDTQYF.

The CDR3 DNA sequence: TGTGCCAGTACGACAGCCAGAAACACCATATATTTT. It encodes CASTTARNTIYF. This chain links TRBV28 with TRBJ1-3; D may be TRBD1 (5 bases). Trimming left V 9 bases short and J 5 bases short, with 11 bases between. The CDR3 is 12 residues long. Germline loops: CDR1 MDHEN, CDR2 SYDVKM.

The V call is TRBV28, the J call TRBJ1-5; D gene uncertain. CDR1 is MDHEN and CDR2 is SYDVKM in the germline V gene. The CDR3 is 14 amino acids. Trimming shortened V by 6 bases and J by 8 bases, and 17 bases separated the two germline ends. The CDR3 region is CASSRSRAEEPQHF. The CDR3 DNA is TGTGCCAGCAGCCGTTCTCGGGCGGAGGAGCCCCAGCATTTT.

The CDR3 sequence: CASADHRLNGYTF. The DNA of the CDR3 is TGTGCCAGCGCAGACCACAGGTTGAATGGCTACACCTTC. The V gene is TRBV25-1, the J gene TRBJ1-2; D may be TRBD1 (5 bases). The CDR3 has 13 residues. Germline V lookup: CDR1 MGHDK, CDR2 SYGVNS. The V end was cut by 8 bases, the J end by 6 bases, with 16 bases between.

This sequence joins TRBV6-1 and TRBJ2-7; D call uncertain. Germline CDR1 is MNHNS and CDR2 is SASEGT. Trimming removed 8 bases at V and 6 bases at J, with 11 bases between. This CDR3 has 11 residues. The CDR3: CASLGPSEQYF. In DNA form, the CDR3 reads TGTGCCAGCCTAGGGCCTAGCGAGCAGTACTTC.

The J gene is TRBJ1-4, the V gene TRBV5-1, with 8 bases lining up with TRBD1. Germline V gene lookup returns CDR1 SGHRS and CDR2 YFSETQ. The junction had 8 bases not matched to a gene; V was cut back by 4 bases and J by 6 bases. The CDR3 covers 15 residues. In nucleotides, the CDR3 is TGCGCCAGCAGCGATAGGACAGGGTCGGATGAAAAACTGTTTTTT. It translates to CASSDRTGSDEKLFF. Based on the CDR3 plus reference TRBV5-1 and TRBJ1-4, the full variable domain is KAGVTQTPRYLIKTRGQQVTLSCSPISGHRSVSWYQQTPGQGLQFLFEYFSETQRNKGNFPGRFSGRQFSNSRSEMNVSTLELGDSALYLCASSDRTGSDEKLFFGSGTQLSVL.